This T cell receptor beta chain is from a study of T cell responses to AZD1222 COVID-19 vaccine. Study-wide findings and caveats: The repertoires were collected only after the peak T cell response. An increase in Spike-specific TCR breadth and depth was observed after two AZD1222 doses. Clonal diversity may have been underestimated in mostly white British donors.

TCRdb's copy holds only in-frame clones and misses some; the assay was immunoSEQ multiplex PCR. The sample contains around 110,000 clones, approximately 90% of which appear only once. CDR1 and CDR2 (germline): MNHNY, SVGAGI (reference sequence). The V and J ends lost 6 bases and 5 bases, in that order; junction bases with no gene match: 9. This CDR3 region has 14 residues. As concerns this clone: Its specificity is unknown.

The sequence came from an adult in good health. This sample comprised peripheral blood, obtained on day 0 of AZD1222 vaccination. The chain couples TRBV6-6 to TRBJ1-2, with 7 bases that match TRBD1. The CDR3 protein is CASRGGQNSYGYTF. The CDR3 DNA is TGTGCCAGCAGGGGGGGACAGAACTCTTATGGCTACACCTTC.